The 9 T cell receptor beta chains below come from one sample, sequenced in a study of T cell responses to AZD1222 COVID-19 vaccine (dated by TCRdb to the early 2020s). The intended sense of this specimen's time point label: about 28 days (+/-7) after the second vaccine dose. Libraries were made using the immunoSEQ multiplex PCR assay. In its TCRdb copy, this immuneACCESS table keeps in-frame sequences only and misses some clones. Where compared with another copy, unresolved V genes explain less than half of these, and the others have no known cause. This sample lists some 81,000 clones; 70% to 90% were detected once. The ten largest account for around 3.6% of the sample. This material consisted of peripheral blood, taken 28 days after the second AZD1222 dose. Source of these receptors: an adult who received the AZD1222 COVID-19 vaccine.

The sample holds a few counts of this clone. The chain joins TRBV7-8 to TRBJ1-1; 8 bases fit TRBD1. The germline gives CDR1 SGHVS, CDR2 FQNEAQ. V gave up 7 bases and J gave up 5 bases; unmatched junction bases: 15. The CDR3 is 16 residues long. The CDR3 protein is CASTLGGRGRRTEAFF. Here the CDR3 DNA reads TGTGCCAGCACTCTAGGCGGCAGGGGGCGCAGAACTGAAGCTTTCTTT.

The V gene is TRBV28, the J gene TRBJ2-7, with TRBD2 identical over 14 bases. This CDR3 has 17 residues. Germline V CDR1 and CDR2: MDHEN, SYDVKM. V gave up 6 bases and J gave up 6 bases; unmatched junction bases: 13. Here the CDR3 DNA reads TGTGCCAGCAGCACCGGGACTAGCGGGGGTTTGTCGCGCGAGCAGTACTTC. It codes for CASSTGTSGGLSREQYF.

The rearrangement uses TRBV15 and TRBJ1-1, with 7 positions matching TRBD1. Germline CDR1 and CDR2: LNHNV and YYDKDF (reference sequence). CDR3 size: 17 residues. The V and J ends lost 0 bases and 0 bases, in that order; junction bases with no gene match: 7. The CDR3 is CATSREGGGLLNTEAFF. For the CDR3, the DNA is TGTGCCACCAGCAGAGAAGGGGGCGGACTACTGAACACTGAAGCTTTCTTT. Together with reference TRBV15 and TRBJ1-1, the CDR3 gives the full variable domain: DAMVIQNPRYQVTQFGKPVTLSCSQTLNHNVMYWYQQKSSQAPKLLFHYYDKDFNNEADTPDNFQSRRPNTSFCFLDIRSPGLGDTAMYLCATSREGGGLLNTEAFFGQGTRLTVV.

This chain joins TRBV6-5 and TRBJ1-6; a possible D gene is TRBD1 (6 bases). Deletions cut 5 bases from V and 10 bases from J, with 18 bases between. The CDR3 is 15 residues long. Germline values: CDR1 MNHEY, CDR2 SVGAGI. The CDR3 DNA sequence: TGTGCCAGCAGTCAAATAATCAGGGGTGGGTCACCCCTCCACTTT. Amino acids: CASSQIIRGGSPLHF.

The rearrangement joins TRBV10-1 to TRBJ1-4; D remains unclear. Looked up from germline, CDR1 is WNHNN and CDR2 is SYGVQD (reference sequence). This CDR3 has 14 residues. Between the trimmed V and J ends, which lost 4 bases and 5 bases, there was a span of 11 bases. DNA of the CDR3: TGCGCCAGCAGTGGAAACGGTCAAAATGAAAAACTGTTTTTT. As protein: CASSGNGQNEKLFF.

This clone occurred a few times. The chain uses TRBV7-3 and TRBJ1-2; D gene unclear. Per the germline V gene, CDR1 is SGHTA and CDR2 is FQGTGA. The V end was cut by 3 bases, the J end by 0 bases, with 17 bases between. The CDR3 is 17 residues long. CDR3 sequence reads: CASSFTNRTKANYGYTF. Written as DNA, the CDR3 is TGTGCCAGCAGCTTTACTAACAGAACTAAAGCTAACTATGGCTACACCTTC.

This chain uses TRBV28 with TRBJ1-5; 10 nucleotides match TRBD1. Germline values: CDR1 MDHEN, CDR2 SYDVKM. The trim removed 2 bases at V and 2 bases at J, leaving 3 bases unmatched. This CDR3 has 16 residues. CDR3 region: CASSLLGQGGNQPQHF. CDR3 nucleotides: TGTGCCAGCAGTTTACTTGGACAGGGGGGCAATCAGCCCCAGCATTTT.

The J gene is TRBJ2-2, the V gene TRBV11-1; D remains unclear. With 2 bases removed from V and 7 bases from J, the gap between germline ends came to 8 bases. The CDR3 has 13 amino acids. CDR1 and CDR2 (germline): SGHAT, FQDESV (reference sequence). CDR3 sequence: CASSLLQHGELFF. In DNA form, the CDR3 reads TGTGCCAGCAGCTTACTCCAACACGGGGAGCTGTTTTTT.

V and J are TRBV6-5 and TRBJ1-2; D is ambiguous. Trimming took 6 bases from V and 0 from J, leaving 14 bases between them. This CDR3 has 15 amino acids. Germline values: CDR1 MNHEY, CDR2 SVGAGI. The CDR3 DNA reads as TGTGCCAGCAGGGGTAACGGGGAAGCTAACTATGGCTACACCTTC. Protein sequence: CASRGNGEANYGYTF.